This TCR beta chain was sequenced in a study of cytomegalovirus exposure and HLA in healthy donors. A multiplex PCR was run with 60 Vbeta primers and 13 Jbeta primers. Generated by immunoSEQ multiplex PCR, the TCRdb table keeps only in-frame clones and is missing some. This sample yields 130,000 to 150,000 clones, of which 75% to 90% are seen a single time; 4.5% to 5.5% belongs to the top ten. The study sampled nominally healthy donors, though unrecorded immune exposures were likely. As to this clone: Its target is unknown.

Overall study findings and caveats: Reportedly, HLA-A and HLA-B alleles of most subjects were accurately predicted from TCR beta. Later analysis suggested most CMV-associated TCR beta chains were HLA-restricted.

The sample taken for sequencing was PBMCs. This clonotype originated in a man in his forties or fifties in good health and CMV-seronegative.

The chain's CDR3 is CASTLQGPNEKLFF. The CDR3 coding sequence is TGTGCCAGCACTCTACAGGGTCCTAATGAAAAACTGTTTTTT. This chain links TRBV2 with TRBJ1-4; D might be TRBD1 (6 bases). This CDR3 has 14 residues. Germline V CDR1 and CDR2: SNHLY, FYNNEI. V was trimmed by 7 bases and J by 3 bases, leaving 12 bases between them.